This T cell receptor beta chain was sequenced for a study of shared clonotypes between healthy human individuals. The DNA input per sorted-subset replicate PCR was roughly 210 ng, corresponding to 25,000 to 30,000 T cell genomes. Original handling: For the immunoSEQ data, sequences were junction-only without quality scores, so filtering differed. Generated by immunoSEQ multiplex PCR, the TCRdb table keeps only in-frame clones and is missing some. V, J and clone size derive from that table, while D and trimming were established from the DNA sequence. The sample consists of roughly 2.2 million clones, 85% to 95% of them appearing once. A remark on this clone: Antigen unknown.

General study points: Non-shared clonotypes showed lower generation probabilities than clonotypes common to all four donors.

The clonotype comes from a man aged 18-30 years in good health. Some clones in this sample may be carry-over from other donors' samples. Sequences were obtained from naive CD4+ T cells from PBMCs. The subset is: CD45RA+ positively selected.

The CDR3 DNA sequence: TGCGCCAGCAGCCCAACAGACAGGGTCGGTGGAGAGACCCAGTACTTC. Residues: CASSPTDRVGGETQYF. The chain links TRBV4-3 to TRBJ2-5; 7 nucleotides agree with TRBD1. V shed 4 bases, J shed 4 bases, and the junction held 12 bases outside the gene matches. Germline values: CDR1 LGHNA, CDR2 YSLEER. The length of the CDR3 is 16 residues.